The sample holds one count of the clone carrying this TCR beta chain. Its matching antigen is unknown. This record comes from a study of radiotherapy plus CTLA-4 blockade in lung cancer. Study background: Patients showed objective responses in 15% to 20% of cases, and disease control was achieved by roughly 30%.

Notes on the study in general: In blood, tumor-derived TCR clones expanded after radiotherapy plus ipilimumab.

Trimming removed 4 bases at V and 7 bases at J, with 14 bases between. Germline V CDR1 and CDR2: SGHNT, YENEEA. This CDR3 spans 14 amino acids. Focal radiation plus CTLA-4 blockade with ipilimumab was given to patients with chemo-refractory metastatic non-small-cell lung cancer. Clones were sequenced by immunoSEQ multiplex PCR, and TCRdb holds only the in-frame ones, with some missing. The sample carries tens of thousands of clones, roughly three quarters recorded once. The rearrangement uses TRBV11-3 and TRBJ1-3; the D gene is possibly TRBD1 (5 bases). The sequences come from peripheral blood, collected from a patient treated with radiotherapy plus ipilimumab. This receptor was identified in a human donor with non-small cell lung cancer who had a complete response to radiotherapy plus ipilimumab. The CDR3 loop reads CASSSPARANTIYF. Here the CDR3 DNA reads TGTGCCAGCAGCTCACCCGCCAGGGCTAACACCATATATTTT.